The sequence of this T cell receptor (beta chain) was determined in a study of cytomegalovirus exposure and HLA in healthy donors. Study background: Within the Caucasian-associated ancestry cluster were about 81% of the roughly 400 genotyped donors.

Germline V gives CDR1 SGDLS, CDR2 YYNGEE. Trimming cost V 1 base and J 6 bases; bases outside gene matches: 9. The CDR3 consists of 16 residues. On this clone itself: What it binds is unknown.

PCR used 60 Vbeta primers and 13 Jbeta primers. In the authors' methods: About 10 million of tens of millions of unique TCR beta chains were shared, per a later count. Sequencing was performed with immunoSEQ multiplex PCR; in TCRdb, only in-frame clones are kept and a portion is missing. D and trimming were read from the DNA, whereas the V and J calls and clone size are those reported in that table. This sample has 150,000 to 250,000 clones, with 60% to 85% found just once. Regarding the study as a whole: A later analysis linked a missense DCLRE1C variant to TCR beta V- and J-gene trimming. In an earlier analysis, about 87% or about 30%: the productive usage of most TCR beta V segments.

The material sequenced was PBMCs. This clonotype was obtained from a girl between 10 and 17 years old in good health and CMV-seropositive. The chain combines TRBV9 with TRBJ2-7; TRBD1 matches at 11 bases. The CDR3 protein is CASSVSAGTGGSEQYF. The CDR3 bases are TGTGCCAGCAGCGTAAGTGCAGGGACAGGGGGTTCCGAGCAGTACTTC.